Listed below are T cell receptor beta chains from one sample, sequenced in a study of control samples from healthy donors and cancer patients. Sequencing used immunoSEQ multiplex PCR; TCRdb keeps in-frame clones, though not all of them. The data include roughly 190,000 clones; the top ten clones carry 2.2%. The sequenced sample was blood. These receptors came from a young woman in good health. The CDR3 runs from the conserved cysteine through the conserved F or W. A D gene is named only where the DNA matches it firmly.

J	V	D	CDR3	DNA
TRBJ2-3	TRBV5-1	TRBD2	CASSPLTSGGTDTQYF	TGCGCCAGCAGCCCGCTGACTAGCGGGGGGACAGATACGCAGTATTTT
TRBJ2-7	TRBV4-1	-	CASSQPTVGHEQYF	TGCGCCAGCAGCCAGCCGACAGTAGGGCACGAGCAGTACTTC
TRBJ2-3	TRBV5-4	TRBD2	CASSLNRGGGAVDTQYF	TGTGCCAGCAGCTTGAATAGGGGCGGGGGGGCGGTAGATACGCAGTATTTT
TRBJ1-2	TRBV7-2	-	CASSLGQEFGGYTF	TGTGCCAGCAGCTTAGGACAGGAATTCGGGGGCTACACCTTC
TRBJ2-7	TRBV18	-	CASSGISYEQYF	TGTGCCAGCTCCGGGATTTCCTACGAGCAGTACTTC
TRBJ1-6	TRBV20-1	-	CSASPHQASSYNSPLHF	TGCAGTGCTAGTCCCCATCAGGCCAGCTCCTATAATTCACCCCTCCACTTT
TRBJ1-5	TRBV24-1	-	CATKERSPQHF	TGTGCCACCAAGGAACGGTCACCCCAGCATTTT
TRBJ2-5	TRBV10-3	-	CAISVGLPGRETQYF	TGTGCCATCAGTGTCGGACTACCTGGGAGGGAGACCCAGTACTTC
TRBJ2-5	TRBV3-1/TRBV3-2	-	CASSQDGRVWETQYF	TGTGCCAGCAGCCAAGATGGCAGGGTTTGGGAGACCCAGTACTTC
TRBJ2-7	TRBV13	-	CASSPAGGSYEQYF	TGTGCCAGCAGCCCGGCAGGGGGGTCCTACGAGCAGTACTTC
TRBJ1-1	TRBV5-8	-	CASSLASGGTEAFF	TGTGCCAGCAGCTTGGCCTCGGGGGGGACTGAAGCTTTCTTT
TRBJ1-2	TRBV28	-	CASTIADSLYGYTF	TGTGCCAGCACCATTGCGGACAGTCTATATGGCTACACCTTC
TRBJ1-1	TRBV5-1	-	CASSKGGRSGTEAFF	TGCGCCAGCAGCAAGGGCGGGAGGAGCGGCACTGAAGCTTTCTTT
TRBJ2-6	TRBV4-2	-	CASRPSSGANVLTF	TGTGCCAGCCGTCCATCCTCTGGGGCCAACGTCCTGACTTTC
TRBJ1-3	TRBV5-1	-	CASSLEAVSGNTIYF	TGCGCCAGCAGCTTGGAAGCGGTATCTGGAAACACCATATATTTT
TRBJ2-7	TRBV27	-	CASSLSAVAVLPYF	TGTGCCAGCAGTTTATCGGCTGTAGCGGTATTACCGTACTTC
TRBJ1-2	TRBV7-2	-	CASSSAGGVNYGYTF	TGTGCCAGCAGCTCGGCTGGGGGGGTTAACTATGGCTACACCTTC
TRBJ1-6	TRBV5-4	TRBD1	CASSLVGTGYSPLHF	TGTGCCAGCAGCTTGGTCGGGACAGGCTATTCACCCCTCCACTTT
TRBJ2-1	TRBV5-1	TRBD2	CASSSGGSGNEQFF	TGCGCCAGCAGCAGCGGGGGGTCCGGGAATGAGCAGTTCTTC
TRBJ2-3	TRBV3-1/TRBV3-2	TRBD2	CASSHRTSGRTDTQYF	TGTGCCAGCAGCCACCGCACTAGCGGGCGCACAGATACGCAGTATTTT
TRBJ2-7	TRBV28	TRBD1	CASSFPERTGGEQYF	TGTGCCAGCAGTTTTCCCGAGAGGACAGGGGGCGAGCAGTACTTC
TRBJ1-5	TRBV5-1	-	CASSLGAGNQPQHF	TGCGCCAGCAGCTTGGGGGCGGGGAATCAGCCCCAGCATTTT
TRBJ2-1	TRBV7-9	TRBD2	CASSLGRGGYNEQFF	TGTGCCAGCAGCTTAGGGCGGGGGGGCTACAATGAGCAGTTCTTC
TRBJ1-2	TRBV19	TRBD1	CASSIVPGQLGYTF	TGTGCCAGTAGTATAGTCCCGGGACAGCTTGGCTACACCTTC
TRBJ2-7	TRBV6-8	TRBD1	CASSYSSQQGPHEQYF	TGTGCCAGCAGTTACTCGTCCCAACAGGGGCCCCACGAGCAGTACTTC
TRBJ2-5	TRBV10-2	TRBD2	CASSPGGRETQYF	TGCGCCAGCAGCCCGGGGGGGAGGGAGACCCAGTACTTC
TRBJ1-4	TRBV5-1	-	CASSSVRSPYEKLFF	TGCGCCAGCAGCTCGGTGAGGTCCCCATATGAAAAACTGTTTTTT
TRBJ1-2	TRBV9	TRBD1	CASSDPQGAGGYTF	TGTGCCAGCAGCGACCCTCAGGGGGCTGGTGGCTACACCTTC
TRBJ1-2	TRBV27	-	CARQGSRDGYTF	TGTGCCAGGCAGGGGTCGCGGGACGGCTACACCTTC
TRBJ1-2	TRBV18	-	CASSPDSTGNYGYTF	TGTGCCAGCTCACCAGACTCCACAGGGAACTATGGCTACACCTTC
TRBJ1-1	TRBV12-3/TRBV12-4	-	CASSLLVNTEAFF	TGTGCCAGCAGTTTGCTAGTGAACACTGAAGCTTTCTTT
TRBJ2-7	TRBV7-6	TRBD1	CASSSGQNSYEQYF	TGTGCCAGCAGCTCGGGACAGAACTCCTACGAGCAGTACTTC
TRBJ2-5	TRBV4-1	-	CASSQVNRQETQYF	TGCGCCAGCAGCCAAGTTAACCGCCAAGAGACCCAGTACTTC
TRBJ1-1	TRBV2	-	CARRWGTEAFF	TGTGCCCGCCGTTGGGGCACTGAAGCTTTCTTT
TRBJ1-5	TRBV24-1	-	CATGDSTVNNGPQHF	TGTGCCACGGGGGATTCGACAGTAAATAATGGGCCCCAGCATTTT
TRBJ1-4	TRBV5-1	-	CASSVGQNEKLFF	TGCGCCAGCAGCGTTGGACAGAATGAAAAACTGTTTTTT
TRBJ1-1	TRBV4-3	TRBD1	CASSHVPGQDRMNTEAFF	TGCGCCAGCAGCCACGTCCCGGGACAGGACCGAATGAACACTGAAGCTTTCTTT
TRBJ1-3	TRBV19	TRBD1	CASTPTGLSGNTIYF	TGTGCCAGTACCCCGACAGGGCTCTCTGGAAACACCATATATTTT
TRBJ1-1	TRBV19	TRBD1	CASTPQGAVTEAFF	TGTGCCAGTACCCCCCAGGGGGCTGTTACTGAAGCTTTCTTT
TRBJ2-1	TRBV2	-	CASTPMGLPSEQFF	TGTGCCAGCACCCCCATGGGACTCCCCAGTGAGCAGTTCTTC
TRBJ1-6	TRBV19	TRBD1	CASSLSGTGTNSPLHF	TGTGCCAGTAGCCTGTCCGGGACAGGGACTAATTCACCCCTCCACTTT